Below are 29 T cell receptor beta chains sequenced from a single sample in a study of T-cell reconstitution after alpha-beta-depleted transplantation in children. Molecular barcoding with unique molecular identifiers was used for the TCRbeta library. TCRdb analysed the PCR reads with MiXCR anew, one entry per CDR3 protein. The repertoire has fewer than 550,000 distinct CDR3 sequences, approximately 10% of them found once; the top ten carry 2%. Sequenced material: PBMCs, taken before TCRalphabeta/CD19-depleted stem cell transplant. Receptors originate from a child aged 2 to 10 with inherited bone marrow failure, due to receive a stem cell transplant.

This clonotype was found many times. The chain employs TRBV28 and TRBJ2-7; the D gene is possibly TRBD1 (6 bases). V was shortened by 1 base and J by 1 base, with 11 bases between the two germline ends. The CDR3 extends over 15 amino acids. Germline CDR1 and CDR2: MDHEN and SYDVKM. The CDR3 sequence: CASSLLGGPSYEQYF. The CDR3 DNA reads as TGTGCCAGCAGTTTATTAGGGGGACCTTCCTACGAGCAGTACTTC.

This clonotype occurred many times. DNA of the CDR3: TGCAGTGCTAGAGATCCCAAGGGACAGGGGGCATGGGGCTACACCTTC. It encodes CSARDPKGQGAWGYTF. This chain links TRBV20-1 with TRBJ1-2, with 12 bases fitting TRBD1. Trimming removed 0 bases from V and 8 bases from J; junction bases left unmatched: 10. The CDR3 covers 16 residues. The germline CDR1 and CDR2 sequences are DFQATT and SNEGSKA (reference sequence).

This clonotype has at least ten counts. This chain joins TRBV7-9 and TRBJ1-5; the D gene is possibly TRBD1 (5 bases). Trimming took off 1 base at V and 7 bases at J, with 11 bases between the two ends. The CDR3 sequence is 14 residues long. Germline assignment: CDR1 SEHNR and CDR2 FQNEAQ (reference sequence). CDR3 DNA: TGTGCCAGCAGCTTAGGCGGGGGGGTCCAGCCCCAGCATTTT. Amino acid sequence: CASSLGGGVQPQHF.

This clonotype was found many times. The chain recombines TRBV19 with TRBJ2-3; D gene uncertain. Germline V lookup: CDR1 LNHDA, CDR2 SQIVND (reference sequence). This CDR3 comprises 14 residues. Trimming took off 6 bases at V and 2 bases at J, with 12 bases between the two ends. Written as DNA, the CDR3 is TGTGCCAGTAGCTCTCTCCCCTCCACAGATACGCAGTATTTT. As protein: CASSSLPSTDTQYF.

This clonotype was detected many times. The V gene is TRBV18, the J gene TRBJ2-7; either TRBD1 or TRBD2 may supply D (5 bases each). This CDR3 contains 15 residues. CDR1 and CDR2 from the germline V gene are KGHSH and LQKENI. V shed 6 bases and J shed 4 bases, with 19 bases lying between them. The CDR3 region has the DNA TGTGCCAGCTCTCACACTCCGGGACCCACTTACGAGCAGTACTTC. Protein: CASSHTPGPTYEQYF.

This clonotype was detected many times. The CDR3 DNA reads TGTGCCAGCAGAATAAACAATGAGCAGTTCTTC. This translates into CASRINNEQFF. The chain couples TRBV7-2 to TRBJ2-1; D unclear. The V gene lost 6 bases and the J gene lost 5 bases, with 5 bases spanning the gap. CDR3 size: 11 residues. CDR1 and CDR2 (germline): SGHTA, FQGNSA.

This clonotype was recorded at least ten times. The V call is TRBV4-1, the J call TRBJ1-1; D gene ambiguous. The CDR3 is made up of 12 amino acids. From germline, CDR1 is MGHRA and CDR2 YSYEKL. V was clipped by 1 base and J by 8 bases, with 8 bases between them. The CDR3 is CASSQGSSEAFF. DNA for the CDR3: TGCGCCAGCAGCCAAGGGTCGTCAGAAGCTTTCTTT.

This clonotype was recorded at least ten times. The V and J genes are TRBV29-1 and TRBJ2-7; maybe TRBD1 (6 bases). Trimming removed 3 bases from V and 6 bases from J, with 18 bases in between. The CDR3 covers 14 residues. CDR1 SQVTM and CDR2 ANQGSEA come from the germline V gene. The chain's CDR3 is CSVEVRDKVGEQYF. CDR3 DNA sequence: TGCAGCGTTGAGGTCAGGGACAAGGTCGGCGAGCAGTACTTC.

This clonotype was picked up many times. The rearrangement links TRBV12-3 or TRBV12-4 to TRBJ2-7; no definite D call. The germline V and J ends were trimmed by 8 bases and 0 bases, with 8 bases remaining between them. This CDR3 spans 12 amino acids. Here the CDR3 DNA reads TGTGCCAGCCGTCTTAACTCCTACGAGCAGTACTTC. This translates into CASRLNSYEQYF.

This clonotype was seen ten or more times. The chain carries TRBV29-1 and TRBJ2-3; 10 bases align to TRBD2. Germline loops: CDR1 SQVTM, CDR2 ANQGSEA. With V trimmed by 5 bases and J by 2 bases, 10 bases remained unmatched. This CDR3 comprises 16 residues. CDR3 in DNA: TGCAGCGTTCTATTGGGGCTAGCGGGAGTCACAGATACGCAGTATTTT. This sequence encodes CSVLLGLAGVTDTQYF.

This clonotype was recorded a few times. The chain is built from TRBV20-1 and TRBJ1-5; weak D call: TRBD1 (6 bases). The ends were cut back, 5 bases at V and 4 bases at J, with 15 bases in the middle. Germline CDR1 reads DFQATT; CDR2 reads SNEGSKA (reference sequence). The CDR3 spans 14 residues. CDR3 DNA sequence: TGCAGTGCTGACCAACAGGGACCGAATCAGCCCCAGCATTTT. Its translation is CSADQQGPNQPQHF.

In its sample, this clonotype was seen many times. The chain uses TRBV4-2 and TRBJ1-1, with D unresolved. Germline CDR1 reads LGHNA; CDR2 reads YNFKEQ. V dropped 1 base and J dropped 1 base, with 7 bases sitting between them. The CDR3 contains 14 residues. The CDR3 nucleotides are TGTGCCAGCAGCCAAGGACACGGGAACACTGAAGCTTTCTTT. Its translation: CASSQGHGNTEAFF.

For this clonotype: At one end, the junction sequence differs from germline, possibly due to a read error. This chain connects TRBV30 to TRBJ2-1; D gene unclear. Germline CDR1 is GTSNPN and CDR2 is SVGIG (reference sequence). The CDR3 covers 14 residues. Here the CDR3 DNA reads TGTGCCTTGAGTGTAGGGTTCTCCTACAATGAGCAGTTCTTC. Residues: CALSVGFSYNEQFF.

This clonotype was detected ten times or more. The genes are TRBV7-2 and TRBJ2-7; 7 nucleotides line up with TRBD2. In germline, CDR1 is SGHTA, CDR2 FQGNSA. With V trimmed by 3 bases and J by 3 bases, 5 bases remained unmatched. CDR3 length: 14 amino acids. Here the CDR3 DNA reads TGTGCCAGCAGCTTTGGCGGGGGAGTCTACGAGCAGTACTTC. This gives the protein CASSFGGGVYEQYF.

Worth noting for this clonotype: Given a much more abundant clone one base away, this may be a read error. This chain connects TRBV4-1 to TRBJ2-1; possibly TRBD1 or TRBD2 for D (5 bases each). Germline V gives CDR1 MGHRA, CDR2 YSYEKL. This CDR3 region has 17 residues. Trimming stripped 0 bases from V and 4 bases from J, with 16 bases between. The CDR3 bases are TGCGCCAGCAGCCAAGATCTTAGGTGGGACGCATACAATGAGCAGTTCTTC. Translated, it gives CASSQDLRWDAYNEQFF.

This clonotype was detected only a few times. CDR3 region: CASSLPRERDEQFF. The CDR3 DNA follows: TGTGCCAGCAGCCTACCTAGGGAGCGGGATGAGCAGTTCTTC. The chain uses TRBV7-8 and TRBJ2-1; D may be TRBD2 (6 bases). Germline CDR1 SGHVS, CDR2 FQNEAQ. The CDR3 totals 14 residues. Trimming cost V 5 bases and J 8 bases, with 16 bases left between them. The full variable domain, its missing parts supplied by reference TRBV7-8 and TRBJ2-1, is GAGVSQSPRYKVAKRGQDVALRCDPISGHVSLFWYQQALGQGPEFLTYFQNEAQLDKSGLPSDRFFAERPEGSVSTLKIQRTQQEDSAVYLCASSLPRERDEQFFGPGTRLTVL.

In nucleotides, the CDR3 is TGTGCCATCAGTGCGGTGGGGGGGGTCGATGAGCAGTTCTTC. Residues: CAISAVGGVDEQFF. The chain employs TRBV10-3 and TRBJ2-1; TRBD2 agrees at 7 bases. The V gene's germline CDR1 is ENHRY and CDR2 SYGVKD. Unmatched junction bases numbered 8, after V lost 4 bases and J lost 8 bases. The CDR3 loop spans 14 amino acids.

CDR3 in amino acids: CASSFSGETSGRGRTDTQYF. DNA for the CDR3: TGTGCCAGCAGCTTTTCGGGGGAGACTAGCGGGAGGGGGAGAACAGATACGCAGTATTTT. This sequence joins TRBV11-3 and TRBJ2-3, with TRBD2 matching 14 bases. Trimming at V came to 3 bases and at J to 3 bases, leaving 14 bases not matched to a gene. The CDR3 consists of 20 residues. CDR1 and CDR2 (germline): SGHNT, YENEEA.

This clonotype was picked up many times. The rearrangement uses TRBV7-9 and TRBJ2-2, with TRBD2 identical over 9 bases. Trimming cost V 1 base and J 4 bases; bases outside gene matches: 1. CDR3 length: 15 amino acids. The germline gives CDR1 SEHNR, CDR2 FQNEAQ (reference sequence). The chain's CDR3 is CASSLGSGSTGELFF. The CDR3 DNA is TGTGCCAGCAGCTTAGGTAGCGGGAGCACCGGGGAGCTGTTTTTT.

The CDR3 sequence is CASSVRGSPDTQYF. The CDR3 DNA sequence: TGTGCCAGCAGCGTCAGGGGATCCCCAGATACGCAGTATTTT. The gene calls are TRBV9 and TRBJ2-3; the D gene is possibly TRBD1 (6 bases). Germline CDR1 SGDLS, CDR2 YYNGEE. The ends were cut back, 2 bases at V and 4 bases at J, with 11 bases in the middle. The CDR3 length is 14 residues.

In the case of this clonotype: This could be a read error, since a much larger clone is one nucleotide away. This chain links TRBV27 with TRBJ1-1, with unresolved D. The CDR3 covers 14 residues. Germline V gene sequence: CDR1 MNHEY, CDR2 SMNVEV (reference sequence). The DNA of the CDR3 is TGTACCAGCAGTTTAGAGGGTACCAACACTGAAGCTTTCTTT. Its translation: CTSSLEGTNTEAFF.

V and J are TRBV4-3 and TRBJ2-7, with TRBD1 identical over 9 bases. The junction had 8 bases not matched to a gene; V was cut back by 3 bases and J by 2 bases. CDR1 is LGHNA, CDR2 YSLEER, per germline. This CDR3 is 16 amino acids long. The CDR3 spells CASSHDLGTGTYEQYF. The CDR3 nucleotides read TGCGCCAGCAGCCACGATCTCGGGACAGGGACCTACGAGCAGTACTTC.

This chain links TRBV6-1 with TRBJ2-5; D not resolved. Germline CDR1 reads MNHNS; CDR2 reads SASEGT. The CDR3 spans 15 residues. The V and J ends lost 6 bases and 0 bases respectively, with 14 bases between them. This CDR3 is CASSPWASYQETQYF. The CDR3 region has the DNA TGTGCCAGCAGCCCCTGGGCTTCGTACCAAGAGACCCAGTACTTC.

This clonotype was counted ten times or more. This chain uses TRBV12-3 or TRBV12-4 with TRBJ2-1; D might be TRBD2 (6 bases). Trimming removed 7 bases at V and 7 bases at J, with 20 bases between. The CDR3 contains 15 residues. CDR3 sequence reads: CASTLWGGAGNEQFF. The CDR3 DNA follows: TGTGCCAGCACCCTTTGGGGAGGAGCTGGGAATGAGCAGTTCTTC.

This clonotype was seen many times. CDR3 DNA: TGCGCCAGCAGCGTGGGGACTAGCGGGAGGTTCTACGAGCAGTACTTC. Residues: CASSVGTSGRFYEQYF. The chain couples TRBV5-1 to TRBJ2-7; 15 bases line up with TRBD2. The CDR3 is 16 residues long. Germline CDR1 is SGHRS and CDR2 is YFSETQ. The J segment lost 3 bases and the V segment lost 4 bases, leaving 5 bases of the junction unmatched.

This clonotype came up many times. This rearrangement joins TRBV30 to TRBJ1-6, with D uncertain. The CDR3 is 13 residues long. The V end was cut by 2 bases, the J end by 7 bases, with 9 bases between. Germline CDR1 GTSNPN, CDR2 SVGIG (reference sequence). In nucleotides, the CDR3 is TGTGCCTGGAGTTCGTCAGGAAATTCACCCCTCCACTTT. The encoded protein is CAWSSSGNSPLHF.

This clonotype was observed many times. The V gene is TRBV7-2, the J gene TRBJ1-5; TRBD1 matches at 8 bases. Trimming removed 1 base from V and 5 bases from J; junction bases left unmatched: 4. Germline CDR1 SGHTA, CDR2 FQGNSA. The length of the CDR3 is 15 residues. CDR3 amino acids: CASSLGNRGDQPQHF. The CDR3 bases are TGTGCCAGCAGCTTAGGAAACAGGGGGGATCAGCCCCAGCATTTT.

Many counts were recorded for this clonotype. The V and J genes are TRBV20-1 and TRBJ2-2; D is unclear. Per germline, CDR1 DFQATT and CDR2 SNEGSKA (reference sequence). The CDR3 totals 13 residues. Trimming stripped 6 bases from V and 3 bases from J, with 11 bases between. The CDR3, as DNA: TGCAGTGCCCCGGTCGGGTACACCGGGGAGCTGTTTTTT. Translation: CSAPVGYTGELFF.

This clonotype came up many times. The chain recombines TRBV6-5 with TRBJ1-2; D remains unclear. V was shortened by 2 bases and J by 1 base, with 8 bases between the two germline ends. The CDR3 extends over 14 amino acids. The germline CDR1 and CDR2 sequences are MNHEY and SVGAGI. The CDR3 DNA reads TGTGCCAGCAGTTACCGGGAGAGTAACTATGGCTACACCTTC. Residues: CASSYRESNYGYTF.